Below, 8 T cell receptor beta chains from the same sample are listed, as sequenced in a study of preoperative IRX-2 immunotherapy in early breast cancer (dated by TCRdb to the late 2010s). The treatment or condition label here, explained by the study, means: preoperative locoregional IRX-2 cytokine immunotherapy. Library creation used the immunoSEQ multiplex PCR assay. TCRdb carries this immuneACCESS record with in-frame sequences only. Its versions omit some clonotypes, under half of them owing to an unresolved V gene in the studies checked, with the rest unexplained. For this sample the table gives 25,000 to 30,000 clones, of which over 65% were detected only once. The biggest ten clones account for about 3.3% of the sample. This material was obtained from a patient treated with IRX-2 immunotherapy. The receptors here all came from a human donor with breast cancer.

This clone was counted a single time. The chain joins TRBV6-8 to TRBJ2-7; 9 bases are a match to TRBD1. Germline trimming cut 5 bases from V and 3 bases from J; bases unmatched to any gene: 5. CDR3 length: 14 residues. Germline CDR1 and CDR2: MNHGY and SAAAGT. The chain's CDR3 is CASSDLTGGYEQYF. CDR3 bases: TGTGCCAGCAGTGACTTGACAGGGGGCTACGAGCAGTACTTC.

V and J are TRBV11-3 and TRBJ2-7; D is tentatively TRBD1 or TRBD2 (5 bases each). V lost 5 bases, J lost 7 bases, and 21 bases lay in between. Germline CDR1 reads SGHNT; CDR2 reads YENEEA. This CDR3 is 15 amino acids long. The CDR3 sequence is CASSPGSRDPGEQYF. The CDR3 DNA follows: TGTGCCAGCAGCCCCGGGTCTAGGGACCCGGGGGAGCAGTACTTC.

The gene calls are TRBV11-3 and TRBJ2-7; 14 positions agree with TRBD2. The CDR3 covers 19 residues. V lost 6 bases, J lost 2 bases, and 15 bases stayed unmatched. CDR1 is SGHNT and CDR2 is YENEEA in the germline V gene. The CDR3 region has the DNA TGTGCCAGCAGTCATCGACTAGCGGGAGGGCCCAGGCTCCCCTACGAGCAGTACTTC. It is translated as CASSHRLAGGPRLPYEQYF.

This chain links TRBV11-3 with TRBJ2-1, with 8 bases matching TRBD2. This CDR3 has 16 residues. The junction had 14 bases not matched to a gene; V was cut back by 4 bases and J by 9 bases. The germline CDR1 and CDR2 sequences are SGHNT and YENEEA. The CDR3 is CASSSVAGLLISEQFF. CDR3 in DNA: TGTGCCAGCAGCTCAGTAGCGGGGCTGCTCATCAGTGAGCAGTTCTTC.

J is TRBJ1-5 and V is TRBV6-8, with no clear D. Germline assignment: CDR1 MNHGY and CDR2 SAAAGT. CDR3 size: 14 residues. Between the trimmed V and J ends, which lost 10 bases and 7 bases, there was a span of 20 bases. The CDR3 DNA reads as TGTGCCATCAGCACCGGGGTCGGTGGGCAGCCCCAGCATTTT. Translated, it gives CAISTGVGGQPQHF.

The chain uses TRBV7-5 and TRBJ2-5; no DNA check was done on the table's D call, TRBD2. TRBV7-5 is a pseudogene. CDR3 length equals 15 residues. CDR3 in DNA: TGTGCCAGCAGCTTGAGGGGACTAGCGGAAGAGACCCAGTACTTC. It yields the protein CASSLRGLAEETQYF.

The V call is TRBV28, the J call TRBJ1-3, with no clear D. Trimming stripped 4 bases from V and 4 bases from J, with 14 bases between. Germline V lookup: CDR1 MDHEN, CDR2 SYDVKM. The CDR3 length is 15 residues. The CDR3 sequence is CASSWVGAGGNTIYF. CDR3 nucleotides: TGTGCCAGCAGTTGGGTTGGCGCGGGGGGAAACACCATATATTTT.

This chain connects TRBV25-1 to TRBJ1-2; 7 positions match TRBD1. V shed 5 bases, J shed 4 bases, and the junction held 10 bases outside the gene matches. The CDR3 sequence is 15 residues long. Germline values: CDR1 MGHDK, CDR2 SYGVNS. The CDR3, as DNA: TGTGCCAGCAGTAGACAGGGCCCCGACTTCTATGGCTACACCTTC. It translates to CASSRQGPDFYGYTF.